This TCR beta chain was identified in a study of cytomegalovirus exposure and HLA in healthy donors (dated by TCRdb to the late 2010s). A note on the overall study: According to a later analysis, the 120 or so validation repertoires were produced on the same platform as the roughly 600 repertoires of the first cohort. The study was designed to test whether signatures of past pathogen exposure could be identified by cataloging public T cell receptors. To predict cytomegalovirus infection status, the study brought together high-throughput TCR immunosequencing, statistical association of individual TCRs with disease status, and machine learning. Along with the roughly 670-subject first cohort, a separate validation cohort of roughly 110 different subjects was used. The full study reports these points: Of the cluster scores, roughly 93% were above 0 in a later analysis, which found that TCRs clustered in the first cohort also tended to co-occur in the roughly 130 validation repertoires. Three of the identified cytomegalovirus-associated TCR beta chains were confirmed in vitro to be specific for cytomegalovirus antigens. A total of about 180 TCR beta chains were listed by the study as associated with cytomegalovirus. The classifier was reported to diagnose cytomegalovirus status with high specificity and sensitivity in both the original and validation cohorts. The authors suggested that the approach could potentially be generalized to other disease states and immunological phenotypes. All 130 or so repertoires were used to score co-occurrence in the validation cohort in a later analysis, because that analysis had no HLA typing for the cohort. Most TCR sequences were observed very rarely across donors, whereas some public TCRs were present in many individuals.

The donors were included in the validation cohort of some 120 subjects, a group kept apart from the roughly 670-subject first cohort. The library was made by the immunoSEQ multiplex PCR assay. In the original analysis: A statistical classification framework was built to diagnose cytomegalovirus status from the catalog of TCR beta chain sequences. TCRdb took over this immuneACCESS table, retaining in-frame rearrangements with V and J assigned. Such tables are incomplete; in checked studies, under half of the missing clones stem from an unresolved V gene, and the remainder is unexplained. That table gives V, J and clone size, and the DNA gave D and trimming. The sample has over 150,000 clones on record, roughly nine tenths of them singletons. 4.5% to 7% of the sample lies in the top ten. The germline V gene specifies SGDLS as CDR1 and YYNGEE as CDR2. Including cysteine and phenylalanine, the CDR3 has 18 amino acids. Of all the DNA, just the CDR3 is kept, 54 bases in frame from base 1. Germline trimming amounts to 0 bases on V and 4 bases on J, with 11 as the count of junction bases outside the gene matches.

On this clone: No antigen is known for it. Nothing much larger sits one base from this clone, and base qualities are not available.

What was sequenced was PBMCs. The rearrangement combines TRBV9 with TRBJ2-2; 8 bases in the middle match TRBD1. This sequence originates from a woman aged 25 to 45 in good health and CMV-seronegative. The nucleotides read TGTGCCAGCAGCGTAGAACAGGGGGGTAGGATTGGCACCGGGGAGCTGTTTTTT. Its translation is CASSVEQGGRIGTGELFF.